This is a list of T cell receptor beta chains from one sample in a study of beta chain features in type 1 diabetes. Generated by immunoSEQ multiplex PCR, the TCRdb table keeps only in-frame clones and is missing some. The sample contains hundreds of thousands of clones, 17% of which appear only once. Sample: naive CD4+ T cells from blood. These receptors were collected from a woman younger than 30 in good health. CDR3s include the opening cysteine and the closing phenylalanine or tryptophan. A D gene is named only where the DNA matches it firmly. Clone size is shown for a subset of rows, as once, few, many or a class of expanded clone.

D gene	J gene	clone size	V gene	CDR3 DNA	CDR3 protein
TRBD1	TRBJ1-2	.	TRBV4-2	TGTGCCAGCAGCCAAGCTGACAGGGAGAGGGGAGGCTACACCTTC	CASSQADRERGGYTF
.	TRBJ2-5	.	TRBV2	TGTGCCAGCCGACCCGGGACCATCCAAGAGACCCAGTACTTC	CASRPGTIQETQYF
TRBD2	TRBJ2-2	few	TRBV28	TGTGCCAGCTCGCTAGCGGGACCGAACACCGGGGAGCTGTTTTTT	CASSLAGPNTGELFF
.	TRBJ1-1	.	TRBV7-2	TGTGCCAGCAGCTTAGGCCAGACTATGAACACTGAAGCTTTCTTT	CASSLGQTMNTEAFF
TRBD2	TRBJ2-7	few	TRBV4-3	TGCGCCAGCAGCCAAGCCCTAGCGGGATACGAGCAGTACTTC	CASSQALAGYEQYF
.	TRBJ2-1	few	TRBV28	TGTGCCAGCAGTTTGGGATGGAATGAGCAGTTCTTC	CASSLGWNEQFF
TRBD1	TRBJ2-1	.	TRBV18	TGTGCCAGCTCACCCCAGAGAGGGACAGGGCGCAATGAGCAGTTCTTC	CASSPQRGTGRNEQFF
TRBD2	TRBJ2-1	few	TRBV7-9	TGTGCCAGCAGCTTATGGGTTAGCGGGGAGAATGAGCAGTTCTTC	CASSLWVSGENEQFF
TRBD2	TRBJ2-3	.	TRBV7-2	TGTGCCAGCAGCTCACAGCGGGATTCCACAGATACGCAGTATTTT	CASSSQRDSTDTQYF
.	TRBJ1-1	few	TRBV11-3	TGTGCCAGCAGCTTACTGTCGAACACTGAAGCTTTCTTT	CASSLLSNTEAFF
TRBD1	TRBJ2-1	few	TRBV28	TGTGCCAGCCACAGGGGCCCCTACAATGAGCAGTTCTTC	CASHRGPYNEQFF
TRBD2	TRBJ2-7	few	TRBV7-2	TGTGCCAGCAGCTTGACGAGCGGGAGTGACGAGCAGTACTTC	CASSLTSGSDEQYF
TRBD1	TRBJ1-2	few	TRBV19	TGTGCCAGTAGTGGACAGGTTCTGAACTATGGCTACACCTTC	CASSGQVLNYGYTF
TRBD2	TRBJ2-3	.	TRBV9	TGTGCCAGCAGCCAGGGACTAGCGAGCACAGATACGCAGTATTTT	CASSQGLASTDTQYF
.	TRBJ2-1	.	TRBV6-4	TGTGCCAGCAGTGAAGAGGGGGGTTTTCAGCAGTTCTTC	CASSEEGGFQQFF
TRBD2	TRBJ2-1	.	TRBV7-2	TGTGCCAGCAGCAGCGGACTAGCTCGGGACAATGAGCAGTTCTTC	CASSSGLARDNEQFF
TRBD2	TRBJ2-1	.	TRBV5-1	TGCGCCAGCAGCTTAACAGCGGGAGCAAGGAATGAGCAGTTCTTC	CASSLTAGARNEQFF
.	TRBJ1-1	.	TRBV19	TGTGCCACCACACCCATTTCACGGAACACTGAAGCTTTCTTT	CATTPISRNTEAFF
TRBD1	TRBJ1-2	.	TRBV5-1	TGCGCCAGCAGCTTGGGGGGACAGTCAGACTATGGCTACACCTTC	CASSLGGQSDYGYTF